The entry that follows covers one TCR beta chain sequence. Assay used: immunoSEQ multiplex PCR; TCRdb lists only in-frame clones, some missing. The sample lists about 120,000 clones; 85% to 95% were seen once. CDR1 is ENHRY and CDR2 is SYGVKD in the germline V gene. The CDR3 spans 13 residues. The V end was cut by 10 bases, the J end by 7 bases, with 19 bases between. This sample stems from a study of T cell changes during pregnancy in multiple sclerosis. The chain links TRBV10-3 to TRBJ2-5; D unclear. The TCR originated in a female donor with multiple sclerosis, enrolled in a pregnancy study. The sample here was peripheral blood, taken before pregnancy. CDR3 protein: CATRVNGEMTQYF. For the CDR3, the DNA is TGTGCCACCCGCGTGAACGGAGAGATGACCCAGTACTTC.